The 14 T cell receptor beta chains reported below all come from one sample, sequenced in a study of OX40 agonist ivuxolimab in advanced cancers. Assay: immunoSEQ multiplex PCR; the TCRdb copy retains only in-frame clones and omits some. The table lists approximately 100,000 clones, about four fifths of them singletons, with approximately 5% in the top ten. Sample: CD4+ or CD8+ T cells sorted from blood, taken in a trial of the OX40 agonist ivuxolimab. These receptor sequences come from an adult with an advanced solid tumor such as melanoma, head and neck, liver or kidney cancer.

This clone was seen once. J is TRBJ1-3 and V is TRBV30; D is unresolved. This CDR3 spans 16 amino acids. Germline V gene lookup returns CDR1 GTSNPN and CDR2 SVGIG (reference sequence). V lost 1 base and J 0 bases, leaving 13 bases between the germline ends. The CDR3 DNA reads as TGTGCCTGGAGTGCCGCCCGCCAGAGCTCTGGAAACACCATATATTTT. Its protein is CAWSAARQSSGNTIYF. The full variable domain, with the rest looked up from reference TRBV30 and TRBJ1-3, is SQTIHQWPATLVQPVGSPLSLECTVEGTSNPNLYWYRQAAGRGLQLLFYSVGIGQISSEVPQNLSASRPQDRQFILSSKKLLLSDSGFYLCAWSAARQSSGNTIYFGEGSWLTVV.

The chain joins TRBV5-4 to TRBJ2-1, with no clear D. Germline assignment: CDR1 SGHNT and CDR2 YYREEE (reference sequence). The V gene lost 2 bases and the J gene lost 10 bases, with 10 bases spanning the gap. The CDR3 loop spans 12 amino acids. The chain's CDR3 is CASSFETFEQFF. CDR3 coding DNA: TGTGCCAGCAGCTTCGAGACCTTCGAGCAGTTCTTC.

This clone was seen only once. V is TRBV7-9 and J is TRBJ1-1; no definite D call. Trimming stripped 5 bases from V and 5 bases from J, with 9 bases between. Germline CDR1 SEHNR, CDR2 FQNEAQ (reference sequence). The CDR3 totals 12 residues. This CDR3 reads CASSPLETEAFF. The CDR3 nucleotides read TGTGCCAGCAGCCCGTTGGAGACTGAAGCTTTCTTT.

The chain joins TRBV19 to TRBJ2-7; 10 nucleotides agree with TRBD1. Germline CDR1 and CDR2: LNHDA and SQIVND (reference sequence). V lost 3 bases, J lost 5 bases, and 4 bases stayed unmatched. CDR3 length equals 14 residues. The chain's CDR3 is CASSMGTGVHEQYF. The CDR3 bases are TGTGCCAGTAGTATGGGGACAGGGGTCCACGAGCAGTACTTC.

The chain uses TRBV11-2 and TRBJ2-7; 8 nucleotides match TRBD2. Unmatched junction bases numbered 6, after V lost 5 bases and J lost 0 bases. Germline V gene data show CDR1 as SGHAT and CDR2 as FQNNGV. CDR3 length equals 15 residues. In DNA, the CDR3 is TGTGCCAGCAGCCCCGAGCGGGAGAGCTCCTACGAGCAGTACTTC. Protein product: CASSPERESSYEQYF.

V usage is TRBV5-6 and J usage is TRBJ2-7; D might be TRBD2 (7 bases). The V gene's germline CDR1 is SGHDT and CDR2 YYEEEE. The germline V and J ends were trimmed by 3 bases and 9 bases, with 25 bases remaining between them. This CDR3 has 16 residues. The CDR3 spells CASSSGGGRLFYGQYF. CDR3 nucleotide sequence: TGTGCCAGCAGCTCGGGGGGCGGTCGGCTATTCTATGGGCAGTACTTC.

CDR3 in DNA: TGTGCCAGCAGCTCTGGACGCGGGTCCTCCTACAATGAGCAGTTCTTC. Translating it yields CASSSGRGSSYNEQFF. This sequence joins TRBV7-8 and TRBJ2-1, with TRBD2 as a possible D gene (5 bases). Germline V gives CDR1 SGHVS, CDR2 FQNEAQ. This CDR3 region has 16 residues. The V end was cut by 4 bases, the J end by 0 bases, with 13 bases between.

The chain couples TRBV30 to TRBJ1-5, with D uncertain. V was clipped by 3 bases and J by 7 bases, with 13 bases between them. CDR1 GTSNPN and CDR2 SVGIG come from the germline V gene (reference sequence). The CDR3 spans 13 residues. CDR3 protein: CAWSTRGYQPQHF. The DNA of the CDR3 is TGTGCCTGGAGCACACGCGGTTACCAGCCCCAGCATTTT.

The gene calls are TRBV7-9 and TRBJ2-5; D gene unclear. The germline gives CDR1 SEHNR, CDR2 FQNEAQ (reference sequence). This CDR3 has 16 residues. V dropped 2 bases and J dropped 3 bases, with 16 bases sitting between them. CDR3 sequence (DNA): TGTGCCAGCAGCTTATCCCCCCCCTCCCCCGAAGAGACCCAGTACTTC. It yields the protein CASSLSPPSPEETQYF.

The J gene is TRBJ1-1, the V gene TRBV6-6; D gene unclear. This CDR3 is built from 13 residues. CDR1 MNHNY and CDR2 SVGAGI come from the germline V gene (reference sequence). V was cut by 6 bases and J by 1 base, with 9 bases left in between. The CDR3: CASSRNENTEAFF. As DNA, the CDR3 is TGTGCCAGCAGCCGGAACGAGAACACTGAAGCTTTCTTT.

The V gene is TRBV18, the J gene TRBJ1-1; D uncertain. With 5 bases removed from V and 3 bases from J, the gap between germline ends came to 4 bases. Germline V lookup: CDR1 KGHSH, CDR2 LQKENI. This CDR3 has 11 residues. CDR3 region: CASSEYTEAFF. The CDR3 DNA reads as TGTGCCAGCTCAGAGTACACTGAAGCTTTCTTT.

This sequence joins TRBV18 and TRBJ1-2; tentatively, D is TRBD1 (6 bases). V lost 6 bases to trimming and J lost 4 bases, with 12 bases between them. Germline V gene sequence: CDR1 KGHSH, CDR2 LQKENI. The CDR3 extends over 13 amino acids. CDR3 in amino acids: CASSHGQLYGYTF. DNA of the CDR3: TGTGCCAGCTCCCACGGACAGCTCTATGGCTACACCTTC.

The chain employs TRBV7-6 and TRBJ2-3; possibly TRBD1 or TRBD2 for D (5 bases each). With 5 bases removed from V and 1 base from J, the gap between germline ends came to 7 bases. Germline V gene data show CDR1 as SGHVS and CDR2 as FNYEAQ. CDR3 length: 13 amino acids. The CDR3 coding sequence is TGTGCCAGCAGCCGGGACGGCACAGATACGCAGTATTTT. As protein: CASSRDGTDTQYF.

The V and J genes are TRBV7-2 and TRBJ1-2; 11 bases match TRBD1. CDR1 and CDR2 (germline): SGHTA, FQGNSA. V shed 3 bases, J shed 6 bases, and the junction held 3 bases outside the gene matches. The CDR3 is made up of 14 amino acids. The CDR3 sequence is CASSLDRGQDGYTF. The CDR3 DNA follows: TGTGCCAGCAGCTTGGACAGGGGGCAAGATGGCTACACCTTC.